This T cell receptor (beta chain) is from a study of cytomegalovirus exposure and HLA in healthy donors. Study background: Some 85 million unique TCRs, all from HLA-typed donors, were included in an early release of the data.

Study-level points and caveats: In a later analysis, at a false discovery rate of 0.05, 15,000 to 20,000 TCR beta sequences were associated with HLA alleles. As a later analysis showed, several of the most significant clusters appeared to be linked to common viral pathogens. Associated with cytomegalovirus, according to the listing, were fewer than 200 TCR beta chains.

As concerns this clone: Its antigen remains unknown.

Trimming took off 7 bases at V and 7 bases at J, with 15 bases between the two ends. Germline CDR1 is SGHKS and CDR2 is YYEKEE (reference sequence). The length of the CDR3 is 13 residues. Amplification used 60 Vbeta primers and 13 Jbeta primers. This table comes from immunoSEQ multiplex PCR, and its TCRdb copy is limited to in-frame clones, with some not included. The sample contains under 200,000 clones, 77% of which appear only once. This TCR was recovered from a woman aged 25 to 39 in good health and CMV-seronegative. The gene calls are TRBV5-5 and TRBJ1-5; TRBD1 is a possible D gene (5 bases). Sequenced input: PBMCs. CDR3 region: CASAPSGVQPQHF. CDR3 bases: TGTGCCAGCGCCCCCTCGGGGGTACAGCCCCAGCATTTT.